This T cell receptor beta chain comes out of a study of CD8 T cells in ankylosing spondylitis (dated by TCRdb to between 2016 and 2019). Background for the entire study: The study set out to find disease-linked TCR variants by profiling T cell receptor beta repertoires in ankylosing spondylitis patients and healthy donors. The full study cohort comprised around 25 ankylosing spondylitis patients and over 95 healthy donors. Samples of peripheral blood were taken, and for ankylosing spondylitis patients, synovial fluid was collected as well.

The run used an Illumina HiSeq 2500. TCR beta libraries were prepared by quantitative 5'-RACE with molecular barcodes. The original methods were these. A new computational method, built on a probabilistic model of VDJ rearrangement, was used to identify disease-linked TCR variants. The public reads were run again by TCRdb, first through fastp at Q25 and then through MiXCR, and only productive beta chains were kept. Under each unique CDR3 protein, matching rows form one entry showing the most common genes and DNA. These V and J calls rely on TCRdb rather than the paper's analysis. The sample contains about 260,000 distinct CDR3 sequences, approximately 24% of them found a single time. The leading ten clones occupy roughly 0.67% of the sample. Summary of the overall study and its limitations: Some motif variants were previously reported in synovial fluid and blood of reactive arthritis patients, suggesting common disease-initiation mechanisms. A TCR beta motif made up of eight or nine highly homologous amino acid variants appeared to be characteristic of blood from ankylosing spondylitis patients. In peripheral blood, the disease-linked clones were found at relatively low frequencies and had a CD8+ phenotype. According to the report, matched synovial fluid samples from ankylosing spondylitis patients were significantly enriched for the disease-linked clones.

CDR1 and CDR2 are drawn from the germline V gene (reference sequence): DFQATT, SNEGSKA. The CDR3 runs 12 residues from the cysteine to the phenylalanine. Only the CDR3 part of the read is kept: 36 bases, read in frame from the first base. This clonotype was observed at least ten times. This clone's antigen is unknown. One base away there is no much larger clone; base qualities are not given. The TCR was taken from a male donor with ankylosing spondylitis or in good health (not recorded which). The source material was blood, either unsorted or a sorted T cell fraction (not recorded which). The rearrangement combines TRBV20-1 with TRBJ1-1; no D segment can be confidently identified. In nucleotide form, the sequence is TGCAGCGCCCAAGGGCACGACACTGAAGCTTTCTTT. The resulting protein is CSAQGHDTEAFF.